The clone carrying this TCR beta chain was observed at least ten times. As yet, its antigen is unknown. CDR3 length equals 15 residues. These data are taken from a study of early T cells in non-severe SARS-CoV-2 infection. Study-level background: Unpaired chains resulted from sequencing bulk RNA of unsorted whole blood. Whole-study findings and limits: Using VDJdb, the matching emphasized anti-spike CD8 responses while missing private and CD4 specificities.

The TCR library protocol attached unique molecular identifiers to the individual cDNA molecules. TCRdb ran MiXCR on the 5' RACE reads and lists one entry per CDR3 protein. The sample holds 40,000 to 50,000 distinct CDR3 sequences, 11% seen once. This clonotype was sampled from an adult who was a healthcare worker with PCR-confirmed SARS-CoV-2 infection or an uninfected control (not recorded which). J is TRBJ2-6 and V is TRBV21-1; the table's D call TRBD1 went unverified against the DNA. TRBV21-1 is noted as a pseudogene. Sequencing used whole blood. Here the CDR3 DNA reads TGTCTACAGGTCACCACCTTTTCTGGGGCCAACGTCCTGACTTTC. Residues: CLQVTTFSGANVLTF.